This is a list of T cell receptor beta chains from one sample in a study of blood T cells in healthy people across ages. Using its own MiXCR run on the 5' RACE reads, TCRdb lists one record per CDR3 protein. The profile covers some 940,000 distinct CDR3 sequences, with just under 30% appearing a single time and roughly a tenth taken by the ten largest. These data were also filed under a second study, of T cells of mothers and their children.

The source material was blood. The receptor source for this set is a woman aged 35 to 49 in good health. The CDR3 runs from the conserved cysteine through the conserved F or W. A D gene is named only where the DNA matches it firmly. Not every row has a clone size; where given, it reads once, few, many or a size class.

D gene: -; J gene: TRBJ2-1; V gene: TRBV27; clone size: -; CDR3 DNA: TGTGCCAGCAGTTTATGGGGCGGGGTGATCAATGAGCAGTTCTTC; CDR3 protein: CASSLWGGVINEQFF
D gene: -; J gene: TRBJ1-4; V gene: TRBV28; clone size: -; CDR3 DNA: TGTGCCAGCAGTTTTTTCTCAACTAATGAAAAACTGTTTTTT; CDR3 protein: CASSFFSTNEKLFF
D gene: -; J gene: TRBJ2-4; V gene: TRBV3-1; clone size: many; CDR3 DNA: TGTGCCAGCAGCCAAGGTGGGGCCGGGACAATCTTAGCCAAAAACATTCAGTACTTC; CDR3 protein: CASSQGGAGTILAKNIQYF
D gene: TRBD1; J gene: TRBJ1-1; V gene: TRBV12-3/TRBV12-4; clone size: -; CDR3 DNA: TGTGCCAGCAGTTTTGGGACAGGGATATTTGGAAGGATGAACACTGAAGCTTTCTTT; CDR3 protein: CASSFGTGIFGRMNTEAFF
D gene: TRBD1; J gene: TRBJ2-7; V gene: TRBV27; clone size: many; CDR3 DNA: TGTGCCAGCAGTTGGACGGGACAGGGGTACGAGCAGTACTTC; CDR3 protein: CASSWTGQGYEQYF
D gene: -; J gene: TRBJ1-2; V gene: TRBV20-1; clone size: -; CDR3 DNA: TGCAGTGCTCCCATGGGGGGGCGGGATGGCTACACCTTC; CDR3 protein: CSAPMGGRDGYTF
D gene: -; J gene: TRBJ2-5; V gene: TRBV7-2; clone size: -; CDR3 DNA: TGTGCCAGCAGCCCTCGGGCAGGGGAAGAGACCCAGTACTTC; CDR3 protein: CASSPRAGEETQYF
D gene: -; J gene: TRBJ2-3; V gene: TRBV3-1; clone size: few; CDR3 DNA: TGTGCCAGCGGGTTTTTAAGCACAGATACGCAGTATTTT; CDR3 protein: CASGFLSTDTQYF
D gene: TRBD1; J gene: TRBJ1-2; V gene: TRBV5-1; clone size: few; CDR3 DNA: TGCGCCAGCAGCGTATCGGGACAGAGAATCTATGGCTACACCTTC; CDR3 protein: CASSVSGQRIYGYTF
D gene: -; J gene: TRBJ1-5; V gene: TRBV5-6; clone size: few; CDR3 DNA: TGTGCCAGCAGCTTGTTCGTCGGAGGTAGGCAGCCCCAGCATTTT; CDR3 protein: CASSLFVGGRQPQHF
D gene: -; J gene: TRBJ1-6; V gene: TRBV20-1; clone size: -; CDR3 DNA: TGCAGTGCTAGATCCGGACCGAACCCTAATTCACCCCTCCACTTT; CDR3 protein: CSARSGPNPNSPLHF
D gene: -; J gene: TRBJ2-1; V gene: TRBV6-2/TRBV6-3; clone size: once; CDR3 DNA: TGTGCCAGCAGAAGACTAGTCAATGAGCAGTTCTTC; CDR3 protein: CASRRLVNEQFF
D gene: TRBD1; J gene: TRBJ2-7; V gene: TRBV10-3; clone size: many; CDR3 DNA: TGTGCCATCAGCTCCCGACAGGGAATCTACGAGCAGTACTTC; CDR3 protein: CAISSRQGIYEQYF
D gene: TRBD2; J gene: TRBJ2-1; V gene: TRBV11-2; clone size: few; CDR3 DNA: TGTACCAGCAGCTTAGGTTTCGGGGGGGCTTACAATGAGCAGTTCTTC; CDR3 protein: CTSSLGFGGAYNEQFF
D gene: TRBD2; J gene: TRBJ2-2; V gene: TRBV4-3; clone size: few; CDR3 DNA: TGCGCCAGCAGCCCAGCGGGGGGGCAGAACACCGGGGAGCTGTTTTTT; CDR3 protein: CASSPAGGQNTGELFF
D gene: -; J gene: TRBJ2-5; V gene: TRBV28; clone size: many; CDR3 DNA: TGTGCCTGTCGCGGGTCACTCCCAGAGACCCAGTACTTC; CDR3 protein: CACRGSLPETQYF
D gene: TRBD2; J gene: TRBJ2-1; V gene: TRBV7-2; clone size: -; CDR3 DNA: TGTGCCAGCAGCCTCCTGGCCGAACTAGCGGGGAAAGGCAATGAGCAGTTCTTC; CDR3 protein: CASSLLAELAGKGNEQFF
D gene: -; J gene: TRBJ2-7; V gene: TRBV29-1; clone size: -; CDR3 DNA: TGCAGCGTTCGGCCAGGGGGGGCCTACGAGCAGTACTTC; CDR3 protein: CSVRPGGAYEQYF
D gene: -; J gene: TRBJ1-3; V gene: TRBV19; clone size: few; CDR3 DNA: TGTGCCAGTACCACAGGTTCCTCTGGAAACACCATATATTTT; CDR3 protein: CASTTGSSGNTIYF
D gene: -; J gene: TRBJ2-1; V gene: TRBV28; clone size: many; CDR3 DNA: TGCGCCAGCAGCCTAGGGCTCAATGAGCAGTTCTTC; CDR3 protein: CASSLGLNEQFF
D gene: -; J gene: TRBJ2-2; V gene: TRBV29-1; clone size: few; CDR3 DNA: TGCAGCGTTGGACCTAACAGCGACACCGGGGAGCTGTTTTTT; CDR3 protein: CSVGPNSDTGELFF
D gene: -; J gene: TRBJ2-1; V gene: TRBV7-9; clone size: -; CDR3 DNA: TGTGCCAGCAGCCCCGGACCGGTGGGTAATGAGCAGTTCTTC; CDR3 protein: CASSPGPVGNEQFF
D gene: TRBD2; J gene: TRBJ2-2; V gene: TRBV6-2/TRBV6-3; clone size: -; CDR3 DNA: TGTGCCAGCAGTTATCTTGCGGGGGTCGCCGGGGAGCTGTTTTTT; CDR3 protein: CASSYLAGVAGELFF
D gene: -; J gene: TRBJ2-3; V gene: TRBV9; clone size: few; CDR3 DNA: TGTGCCAGCAGCGTCAGGACAGCTTTACAACTGTATTTT; CDR3 protein: CASSVRTALQLYF
D gene: TRBD1; J gene: TRBJ1-4; V gene: TRBV11-2; clone size: few; CDR3 DNA: TGTGCCAGCAGCCCAGGGCAGAGGGGGCGAGAAAAACTGTTTTTT; CDR3 protein: CASSPGQRGREKLFF
D gene: TRBD2; J gene: TRBJ2-5; V gene: TRBV9; clone size: many; CDR3 DNA: TGTGCCAGCAGCTCGAGAGCGGGGGAAGAGACCCAGTACTTC; CDR3 protein: CASSSRAGEETQYF
D gene: -; J gene: TRBJ2-7; V gene: TRBV12-3/TRBV12-4; clone size: few; CDR3 DNA: TGTGCCAGCAGTTTGTATGGCAGCGAGCAGTACTTC; CDR3 protein: CASSLYGSEQYF
D gene: TRBD1; J gene: TRBJ1-1; V gene: TRBV25-1; clone size: -; CDR3 DNA: TGTGCCAGCAGCGGACAGGGGCGTACTGAAGCTTTCTTT; CDR3 protein: CASSGQGRTEAFF
D gene: TRBD1; J gene: TRBJ2-1; V gene: TRBV5-1; clone size: many; CDR3 DNA: TGCGCCAGCAGCTCCTCGGGACAGATGAGTGAGCAGTTCTTC; CDR3 protein: CASSSSGQMSEQFF
D gene: -; J gene: TRBJ2-2; V gene: TRBV7-2; clone size: -; CDR3 DNA: TGTGCCAGCAGCTTAGATGCTAGTAGGTCCGCCGGGGAGCTGTTTTTT; CDR3 protein: CASSLDASRSAGELFF
D gene: -; J gene: TRBJ1-1; V gene: TRBV29-1; clone size: few; CDR3 DNA: TGCAGCGCTATCCCGGGACTGAGAATGAACACTGAAGCTTTCTTT; CDR3 protein: CSAIPGLRMNTEAFF
D gene: -; J gene: TRBJ1-1; V gene: TRBV20-1; clone size: -; CDR3 DNA: TGCAGTGCTAGAGTGAGGGCGAACACTGAAGCTTTCTTT; CDR3 protein: CSARVRANTEAFF
D gene: TRBD1; J gene: TRBJ2-2; V gene: TRBV20-1; clone size: -; CDR3 DNA: TGCAGTGCTAGAGTCCGACAGGGTGCCGGGGAGCTGTTTTTT; CDR3 protein: CSARVRQGAGELFF
D gene: -; J gene: TRBJ2-3; V gene: TRBV6-5; clone size: few; CDR3 DNA: TGTGCCAGCAGTTACTCGAGACTAGGGCCTAGCACAGATACGCAGTATTTT; CDR3 protein: CASSYSRLGPSTDTQYF
D gene: TRBD2; J gene: TRBJ2-1; V gene: TRBV27; clone size: few; CDR3 DNA: TGTGCCAGCAGTTTTGAAGTAGCGGGACACAATGAGCAGTTCTTC; CDR3 protein: CASSFEVAGHNEQFF
D gene: TRBD1; J gene: TRBJ1-1; V gene: TRBV14; clone size: few; CDR3 DNA: TGTGCCAGCAGCCCGGACAGGGTTAGTTTTAGAGCTTTCTTT; CDR3 protein: CASSPDRVSFRAFF
D gene: -; J gene: TRBJ2-3; V gene: TRBV7-9; clone size: many; CDR3 DNA: TGTGCCAGCAGCTTAGGTACCTCGGGCACAGATACGCAGTATTTT; CDR3 protein: CASSLGTSGTDTQYF
D gene: -; J gene: TRBJ1-1; V gene: TRBV5-1; clone size: -; CDR3 DNA: TGCGCCGGCAGGATGAGCACAGGGCGGACTGAAGCTTTCTTT; CDR3 protein: CAGRMSTGRTEAFF
D gene: -; J gene: TRBJ2-7; V gene: TRBV19; clone size: -; CDR3 DNA: TGTGCCAGTAGTGGAAGAACAGGGAAACTCTACGAGCAGTACTTC; CDR3 protein: CASSGRTGKLYEQYF
D gene: -; J gene: TRBJ2-2; V gene: TRBV7-2; clone size: -; CDR3 DNA: TGTGCCAGCAGGACTCTGAACACCGGGGAGCTGTTTTTT; CDR3 protein: CASRTLNTGELFF
D gene: -; J gene: TRBJ2-7; V gene: TRBV20-1; clone size: many; CDR3 DNA: TGCAGTGGGGAGCAGGGAGCCTACGAGCAGTACTTC; CDR3 protein: CSGEQGAYEQYF
D gene: -; J gene: TRBJ1-2; V gene: TRBV27; clone size: many; CDR3 DNA: TGTGCCAGCAGTTTATCACTGGGGCCAGGGCAGGGGCTTGATGGCTACACCTTC; CDR3 protein: CASSLSLGPGQGLDGYTF
D gene: TRBD2; J gene: TRBJ2-7; V gene: TRBV20-1; clone size: -; CDR3 DNA: TGCAGTGCTAGGACCGGACTAGAAATCGAGCAGTACTTC; CDR3 protein: CSARTGLEIEQYF
D gene: -; J gene: TRBJ2-7; V gene: TRBV9; clone size: -; CDR3 DNA: TGTGCCAGCAGCTACACCCAACAGTCGCCCGAGCAGTACTTC; CDR3 protein: CASSYTQQSPEQYF